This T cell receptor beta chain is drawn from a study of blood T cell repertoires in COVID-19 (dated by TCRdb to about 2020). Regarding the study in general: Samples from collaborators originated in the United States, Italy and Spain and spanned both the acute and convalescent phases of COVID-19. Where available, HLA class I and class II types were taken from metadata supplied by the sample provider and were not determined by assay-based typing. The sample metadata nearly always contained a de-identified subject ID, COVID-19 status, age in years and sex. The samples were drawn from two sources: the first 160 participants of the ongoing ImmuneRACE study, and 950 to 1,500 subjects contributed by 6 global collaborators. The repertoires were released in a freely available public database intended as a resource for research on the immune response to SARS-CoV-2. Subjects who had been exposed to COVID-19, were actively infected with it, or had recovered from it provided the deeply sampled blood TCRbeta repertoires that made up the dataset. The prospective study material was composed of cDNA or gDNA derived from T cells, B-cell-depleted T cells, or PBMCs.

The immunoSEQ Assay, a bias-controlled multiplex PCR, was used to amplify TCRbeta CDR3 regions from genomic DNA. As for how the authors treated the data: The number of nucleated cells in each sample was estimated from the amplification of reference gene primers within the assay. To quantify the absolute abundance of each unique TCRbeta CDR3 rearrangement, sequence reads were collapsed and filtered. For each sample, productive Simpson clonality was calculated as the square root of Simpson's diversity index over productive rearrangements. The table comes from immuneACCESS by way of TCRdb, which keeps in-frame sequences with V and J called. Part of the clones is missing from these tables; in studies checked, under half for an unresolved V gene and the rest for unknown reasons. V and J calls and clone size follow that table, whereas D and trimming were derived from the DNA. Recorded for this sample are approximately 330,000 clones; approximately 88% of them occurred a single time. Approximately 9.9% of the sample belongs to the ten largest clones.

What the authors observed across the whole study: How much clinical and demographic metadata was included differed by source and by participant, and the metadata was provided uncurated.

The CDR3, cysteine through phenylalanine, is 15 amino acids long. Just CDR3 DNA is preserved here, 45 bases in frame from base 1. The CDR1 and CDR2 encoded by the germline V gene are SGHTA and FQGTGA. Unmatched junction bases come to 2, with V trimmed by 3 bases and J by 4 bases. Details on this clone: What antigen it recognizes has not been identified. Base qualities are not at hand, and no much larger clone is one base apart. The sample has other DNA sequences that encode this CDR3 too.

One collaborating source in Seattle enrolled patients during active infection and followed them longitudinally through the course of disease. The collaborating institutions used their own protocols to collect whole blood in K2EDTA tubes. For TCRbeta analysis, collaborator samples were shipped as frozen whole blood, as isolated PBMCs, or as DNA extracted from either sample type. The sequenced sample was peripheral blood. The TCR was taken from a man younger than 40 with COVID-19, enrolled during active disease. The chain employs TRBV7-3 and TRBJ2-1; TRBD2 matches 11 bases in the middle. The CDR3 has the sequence CASSLLAGGYNEQFF. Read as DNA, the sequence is TGTGCCAGCAGCTTGCTAGCGGGGGGATACAATGAGCAGTTCTTC.